This T cell receptor beta chain came from a study of immune heterogeneity within non-small cell lung tumors. Concerning this clonotype: Its antigen is unidentified.

Bulk tumor genomic DNA, roughly 600 ng per sample, was the template. Several biopsies were spaced far apart within each primary tumor and obtained as surgery took place. Curative surgical treatment was performed in patients who had newly diagnosed, untreated non-small cell lung cancer. The authors amplified TCR beta CDR3 by multiplex PCR with 32 V and 13 J primers. TCRdb reanalysed the multiplex PCR reads using MiXCR and keeps one entry per CDR3 protein. The sample lists some 22,000 distinct CDR3 sequences; around 30% were seen once. The CDR3 covers 13 residues. V was clipped by 3 bases and J by 10 bases, with 12 bases between them. CDR1 is LNHDA and CDR2 is SQIVND in the germline V gene (reference sequence). Study-wide results and caveats: High-frequency T-cell receptor beta clonotypes differed largely between individual patients. High-frequency clones unique to single sites coexisted with identical dominant CDR3 beta clonotypes that recurred across tumor sites within a patient. The study found that local T-cell clonality correlated moderately but significantly with local tumor mutational burden (R approximately 0.37).

The source of this sequence is a man aged 35 to 55 with non-small cell lung cancer. The sample consisted of lung tumor tissue. The genes are TRBV19 and TRBJ1-4, with D perhaps matching TRBD1 (5 bases). CDR3 protein: CASSIESGGKLFF. The CDR3 DNA is TGTGCCAGTAGTATCGAATCCGGGGGAAAACTGTTTTTT. Drawing the rest from reference TRBV19 and TRBJ1-4, the complete variable domain is DGGITQSPKYLFRKEGQNVTLSCEQNLNHDAMYWYRQDPGQGLRLIYYSQIVNDFQKGDIAEGYSVSREKKESFPLTVTSAQKNPTAFYLCASSIESGGKLFFGSGTQLSVL.